The source of this T cell receptor beta chain is a study of blood T cell repertoires in COVID-19. Study information: From the United States, Italy and Spain came samples of acute and convalescent COVID-19. T cells, B-cell-depleted T cells, or PBMCs supplied cDNA or gDNA.

In the authors' methods: Amplified reference gene primers provided the basis for estimating nucleated cell counts. Only in-frame clones appear in the TCRdb table, and some are missing; sequencing was by immunoSEQ multiplex PCR. V, J and clone size derive from that table, while D and trimming were established from the DNA sequence. The sample lists 160,000 or so clones; about nine tenths were seen once. V gave up 8 bases and J gave up 7 bases; unmatched junction bases: 5. CDR3 length equals 13 residues. Germline V CDR1 and CDR2: SNHLY, FYNNEI. The specimen was peripheral blood. This clonotype was sampled from a woman aged 70-85 years with acute or convalescent COVID-19. V is TRBV2 and J is TRBJ1-5, with TRBD1 identical over 10 bases. The CDR3 region has the DNA TGTGCCAGCGGGGGGGACAGGGGCCAGCCCCAGCATTTT. This sequence encodes CASGGDRGQPQHF.